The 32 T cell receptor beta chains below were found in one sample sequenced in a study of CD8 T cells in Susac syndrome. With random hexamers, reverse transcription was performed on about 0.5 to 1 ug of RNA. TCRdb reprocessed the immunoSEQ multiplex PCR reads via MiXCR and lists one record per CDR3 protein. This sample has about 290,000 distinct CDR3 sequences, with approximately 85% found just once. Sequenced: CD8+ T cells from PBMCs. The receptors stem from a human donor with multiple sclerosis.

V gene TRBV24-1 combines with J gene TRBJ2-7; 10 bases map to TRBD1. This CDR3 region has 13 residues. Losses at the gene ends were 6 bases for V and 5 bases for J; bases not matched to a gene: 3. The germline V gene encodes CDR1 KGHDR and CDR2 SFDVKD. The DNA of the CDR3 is TGTGCCACCAGTCCCGGGACAGGGGACGAGCAGTACTTC. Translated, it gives CATSPGTGDEQYF.

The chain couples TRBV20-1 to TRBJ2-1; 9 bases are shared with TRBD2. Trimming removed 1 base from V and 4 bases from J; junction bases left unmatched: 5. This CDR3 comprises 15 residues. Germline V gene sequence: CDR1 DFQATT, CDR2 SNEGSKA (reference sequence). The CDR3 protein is CSARARLAEYNEQFF. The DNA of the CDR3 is TGCAGTGCTAGAGCGAGACTAGCGGAGTACAATGAGCAGTTCTTC.

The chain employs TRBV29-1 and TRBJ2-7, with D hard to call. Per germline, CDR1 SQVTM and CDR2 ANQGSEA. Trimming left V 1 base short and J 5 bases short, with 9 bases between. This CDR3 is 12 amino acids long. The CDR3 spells CSVEVELHEQYF. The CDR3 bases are TGCAGCGTTGAAGTTGAACTTCACGAGCAGTACTTC.

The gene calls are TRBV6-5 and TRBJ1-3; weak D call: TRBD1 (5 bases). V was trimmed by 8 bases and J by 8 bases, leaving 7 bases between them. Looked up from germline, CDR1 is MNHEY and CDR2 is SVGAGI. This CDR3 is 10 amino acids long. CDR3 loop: CASVGDTIYF. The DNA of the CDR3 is TGTGCCAGCGTGGGGGACACCATATATTTT.

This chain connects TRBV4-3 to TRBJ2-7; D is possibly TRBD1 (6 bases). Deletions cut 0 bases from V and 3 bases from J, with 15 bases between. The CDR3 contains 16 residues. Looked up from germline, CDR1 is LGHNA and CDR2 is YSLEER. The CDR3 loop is CASSQDRQAYYYEQYF. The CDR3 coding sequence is TGCGCCAGCAGCCAAGACCGACAGGCTTATTACTACGAGCAGTACTTC.

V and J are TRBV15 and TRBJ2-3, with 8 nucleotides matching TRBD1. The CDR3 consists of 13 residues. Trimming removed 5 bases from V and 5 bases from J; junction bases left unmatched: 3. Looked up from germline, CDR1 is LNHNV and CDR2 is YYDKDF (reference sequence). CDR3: CATSPGTGDTQYF. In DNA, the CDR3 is TGTGCCACCAGCCCCGGGACAGGAGATACGCAGTATTTT. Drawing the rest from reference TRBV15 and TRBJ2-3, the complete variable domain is DAMVIQNPRYQVTQFGKPVTLSCSQTLNHNVMYWYQQKSSQAPKLLFHYYDKDFNNEADTPDNFQSRRPNTSFCFLDIRSPGLGDTAMYLCATSPGTGDTQYFGPGTRLTVL.

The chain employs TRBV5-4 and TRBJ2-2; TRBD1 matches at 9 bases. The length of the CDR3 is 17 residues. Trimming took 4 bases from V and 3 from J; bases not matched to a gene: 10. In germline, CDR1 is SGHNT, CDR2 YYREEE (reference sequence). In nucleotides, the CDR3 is TGTGCCAGCAGCCCGACAGGGGGAAGGTGGGACACCGGGGAGCTGTTTTTT. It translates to CASSPTGGRWDTGELFF.

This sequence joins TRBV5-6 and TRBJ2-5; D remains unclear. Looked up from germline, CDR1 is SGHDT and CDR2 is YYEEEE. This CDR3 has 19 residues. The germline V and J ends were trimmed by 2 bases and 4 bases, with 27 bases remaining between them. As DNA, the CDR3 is TGTGCCAGCAGCTTTTTAAAAAAGGCGAGCTCCTTGTCGGGAGAGACCCAGTACTTC. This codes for CASSFLKKASSLSGETQYF.

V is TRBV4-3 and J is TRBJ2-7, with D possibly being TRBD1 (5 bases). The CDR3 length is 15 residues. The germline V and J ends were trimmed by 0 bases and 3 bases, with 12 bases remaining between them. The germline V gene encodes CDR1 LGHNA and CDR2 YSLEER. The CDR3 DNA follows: TGCGCCAGCAGCCAAGACGAGACAGAGTACTACGAGCAGTACTTC. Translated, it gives CASSQDETEYYEQYF.

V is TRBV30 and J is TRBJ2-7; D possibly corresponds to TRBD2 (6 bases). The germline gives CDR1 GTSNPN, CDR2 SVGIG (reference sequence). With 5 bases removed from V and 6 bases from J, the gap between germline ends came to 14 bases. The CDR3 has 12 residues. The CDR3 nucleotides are TGTGCCTGGGATAGGCGGGGACCCGAGCAGTACTTC. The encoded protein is CAWDRRGPEQYF.

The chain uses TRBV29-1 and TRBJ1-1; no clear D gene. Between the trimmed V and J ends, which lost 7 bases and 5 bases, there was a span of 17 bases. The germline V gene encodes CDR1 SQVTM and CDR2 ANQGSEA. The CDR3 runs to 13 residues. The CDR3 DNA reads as TGCAGCGGGGAGGTGGGTCCGGGGACTGAAGCTTTCTTT. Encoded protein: CSGEVGPGTEAFF.

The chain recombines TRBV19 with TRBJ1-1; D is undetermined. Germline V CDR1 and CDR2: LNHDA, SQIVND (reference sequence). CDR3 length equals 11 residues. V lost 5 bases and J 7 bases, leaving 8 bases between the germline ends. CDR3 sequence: CASSSGLEAFF. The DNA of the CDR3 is TGTGCCAGTAGTTCGGGCCTTGAAGCTTTCTTT.

The CDR3 spells CASSGGWGEQFF. CDR3 nucleotide sequence: TGTGCCAGCAGTGGGGGCTGGGGTGAGCAGTTCTTC. V and J are TRBV12-3 or TRBV12-4 and TRBJ2-1; D possibly corresponds to TRBD1 (6 bases). The CDR3 is made up of 12 amino acids. Trimming removed 5 bases from V and 9 bases from J, with 11 bases in between.

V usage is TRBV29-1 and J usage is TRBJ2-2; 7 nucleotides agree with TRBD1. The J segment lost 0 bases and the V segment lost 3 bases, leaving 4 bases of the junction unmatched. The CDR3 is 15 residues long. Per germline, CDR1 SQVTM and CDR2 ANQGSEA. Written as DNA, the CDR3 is TGCAGCGTTGACAAACAGGGGACGAACACCGGGGAGCTGTTTTTT. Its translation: CSVDKQGTNTGELFF.

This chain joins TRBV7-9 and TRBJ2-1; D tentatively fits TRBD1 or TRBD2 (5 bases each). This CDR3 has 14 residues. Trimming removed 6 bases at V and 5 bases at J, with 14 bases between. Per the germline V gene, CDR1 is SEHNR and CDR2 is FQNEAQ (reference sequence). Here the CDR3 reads CASRRVGDHNEQFF. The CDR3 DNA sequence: TGTGCCAGCAGGAGGGTTGGGGACCACAATGAGCAGTTCTTC.

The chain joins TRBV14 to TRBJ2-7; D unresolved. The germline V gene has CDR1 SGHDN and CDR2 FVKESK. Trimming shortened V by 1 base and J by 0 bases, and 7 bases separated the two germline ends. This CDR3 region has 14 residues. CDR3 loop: CASSQGVLSYEQYF. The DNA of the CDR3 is TGTGCCAGCAGCCAAGGGGTCCTCTCCTACGAGCAGTACTTC.

CDR3 sequence reads: CASSEYGDSLGVTEAFF. The DNA for the CDR3 is TGTGCCAGCAGTGAATACGGGGACAGCCTCGGGGTCACTGAAGCTTTCTTT. The gene calls are TRBV25-1 and TRBJ1-1; 7 positions agree with TRBD1. Trimming removed 0 bases from V and 4 bases from J; junction bases left unmatched: 11. The CDR3 sequence is 17 residues long. Per germline, CDR1 MGHDK and CDR2 SYGVNS. The full variable domain, with the rest looked up from reference TRBV25-1 and TRBJ1-1, is EADIYQTPRYLVIGTGKKITLECSQTMGHDKMYWYQQDPGMELHLIHYSYGVNSTEKGDLSSESTVSRIRTEHFPLTLESARPSHTSQYLCASSEYGDSLGVTEAFFGQGTRLTVV.

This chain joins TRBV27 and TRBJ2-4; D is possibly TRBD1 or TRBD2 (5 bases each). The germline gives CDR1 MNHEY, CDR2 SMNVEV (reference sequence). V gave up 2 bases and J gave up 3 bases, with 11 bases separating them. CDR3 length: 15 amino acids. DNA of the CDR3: TGTGCCAGCAGTTTAAGGGGAGATGGCAAAAACATTCAGTACTTC. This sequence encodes CASSLRGDGKNIQYF.

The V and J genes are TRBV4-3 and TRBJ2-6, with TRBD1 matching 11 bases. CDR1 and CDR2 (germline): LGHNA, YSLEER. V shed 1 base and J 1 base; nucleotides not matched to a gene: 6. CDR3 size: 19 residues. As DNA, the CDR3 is TGCGCCAGCAGCCAAGTCTGGGGGACAGGGGGATCTGGGGCCAACGTCCTGACTTTC. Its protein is CASSQVWGTGGSGANVLTF.

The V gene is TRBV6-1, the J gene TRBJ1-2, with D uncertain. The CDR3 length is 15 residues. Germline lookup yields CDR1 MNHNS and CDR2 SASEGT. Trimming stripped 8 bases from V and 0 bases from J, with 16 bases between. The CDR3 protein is CASLQLGASNYGYTF. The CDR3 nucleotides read TGTGCCAGCCTACAACTGGGCGCTTCTAACTATGGCTACACCTTC.

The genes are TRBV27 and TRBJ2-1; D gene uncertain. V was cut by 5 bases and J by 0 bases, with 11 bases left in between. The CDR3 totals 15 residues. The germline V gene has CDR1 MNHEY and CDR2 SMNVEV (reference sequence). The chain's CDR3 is CASSGDISSYNEQFF. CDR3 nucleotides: TGTGCCAGCAGTGGGGATATTAGCTCCTACAATGAGCAGTTCTTC.

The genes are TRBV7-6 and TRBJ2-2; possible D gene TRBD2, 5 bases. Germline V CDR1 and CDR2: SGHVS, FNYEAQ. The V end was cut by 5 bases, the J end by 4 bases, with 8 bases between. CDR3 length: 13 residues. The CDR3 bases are TGTGCCAGCAGCCCGGGGTTCACCGGGGAGCTGTTTTTT. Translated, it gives CASSPGFTGELFF.

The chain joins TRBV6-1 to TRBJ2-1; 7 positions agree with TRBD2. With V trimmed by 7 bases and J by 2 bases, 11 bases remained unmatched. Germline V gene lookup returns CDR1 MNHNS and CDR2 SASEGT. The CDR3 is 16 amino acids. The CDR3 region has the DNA TGTGCCAGCACCCCGCCGAGCGGGAATACCTACAATGAGCAGTTCTTC. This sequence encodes CASTPPSGNTYNEQFF.

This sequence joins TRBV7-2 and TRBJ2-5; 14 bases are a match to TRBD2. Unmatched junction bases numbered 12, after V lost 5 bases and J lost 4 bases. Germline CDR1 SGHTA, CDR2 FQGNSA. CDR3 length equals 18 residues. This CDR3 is CASSLTGLAGGLGETQYF. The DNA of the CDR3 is TGTGCCAGCAGCCTCACCGGACTAGCGGGAGGCTTGGGAGAGACCCAGTACTTC.

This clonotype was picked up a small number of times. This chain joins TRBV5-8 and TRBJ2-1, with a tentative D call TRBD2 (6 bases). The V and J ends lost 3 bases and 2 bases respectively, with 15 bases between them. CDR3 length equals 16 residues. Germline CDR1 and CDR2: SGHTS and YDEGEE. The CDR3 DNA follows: TGTGCCAGCAGCTCCGGGACGGGACTGGCCTACAATGAGCAGTTCTTC. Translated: CASSSGTGLAYNEQFF. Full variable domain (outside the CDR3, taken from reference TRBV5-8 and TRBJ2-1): EAGVTQSPTHLIKTRGQQATLRCSPISGHTSVYWYQQALGLGLQFLLWYDEGEERNRGNFPPRFSGRQFPNYSSELNVNALELEDSALYLCASSSGTGLAYNEQFFGPGTRLTVL.

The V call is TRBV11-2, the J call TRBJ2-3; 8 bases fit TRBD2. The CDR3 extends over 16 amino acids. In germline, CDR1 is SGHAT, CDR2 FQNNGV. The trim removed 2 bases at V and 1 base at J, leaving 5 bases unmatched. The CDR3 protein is CASSLWSGSRTDTQYF. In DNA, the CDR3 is TGTGCCAGCAGCTTATGGAGCGGGAGTCGCACAGATACGCAGTATTTT.

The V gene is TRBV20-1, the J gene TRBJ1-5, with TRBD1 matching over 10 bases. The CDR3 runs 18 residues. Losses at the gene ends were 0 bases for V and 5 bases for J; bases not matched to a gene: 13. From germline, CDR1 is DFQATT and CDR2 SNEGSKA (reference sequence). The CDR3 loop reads CSARERGPGTGVDQPQHF. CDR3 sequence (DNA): TGCAGTGCTAGAGAGAGGGGGCCTGGGACAGGGGTAGATCAGCCCCAGCATTTT.

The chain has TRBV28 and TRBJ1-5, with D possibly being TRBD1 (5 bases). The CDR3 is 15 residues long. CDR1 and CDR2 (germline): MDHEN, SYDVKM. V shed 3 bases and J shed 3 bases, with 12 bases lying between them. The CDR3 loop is CASSFLGAINQPQHF. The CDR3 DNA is TGTGCCAGCAGTTTCCTCGGGGCCATCAATCAGCCCCAGCATTTT.

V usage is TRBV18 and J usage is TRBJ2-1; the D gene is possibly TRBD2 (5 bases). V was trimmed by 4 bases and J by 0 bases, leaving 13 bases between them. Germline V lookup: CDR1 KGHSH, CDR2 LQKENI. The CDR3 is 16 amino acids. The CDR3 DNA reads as TGTGCCAGCTCACGGACTTTGGGGAGCTCCTACAATGAGCAGTTCTTC. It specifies CASSRTLGSSYNEQFF.

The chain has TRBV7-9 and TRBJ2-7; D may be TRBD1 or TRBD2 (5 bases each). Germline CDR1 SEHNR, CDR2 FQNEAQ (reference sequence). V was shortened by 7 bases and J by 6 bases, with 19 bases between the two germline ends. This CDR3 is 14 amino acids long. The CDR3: CASTDTGTAREQYF. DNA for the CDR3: TGTGCCAGCACCGATACCGGGACGGCACGCGAGCAGTACTTC.

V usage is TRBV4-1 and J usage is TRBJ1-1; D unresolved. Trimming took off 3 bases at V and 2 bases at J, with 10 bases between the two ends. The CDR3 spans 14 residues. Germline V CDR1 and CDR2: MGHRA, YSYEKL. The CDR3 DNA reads TGCGCCAGCAGCCAGGCAGGACTAAACACTGAAGCTTTCTTT. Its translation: CASSQAGLNTEAFF.

CDR3 in amino acids: CASRPQHPANTGELFF. CDR3 nucleotides: TGTGCCAGCAGACCCCAGCATCCCGCGAACACCGGGGAGCTGTTTTTT. The chain is built from TRBV28 and TRBJ2-2; D is unclear. CDR1 MDHEN and CDR2 SYDVKM come from the germline V gene. The CDR3 loop spans 16 amino acids. V lost 6 bases, J lost 0 bases, and 14 bases lay in between.